This TCR beta chain appears in the sequencing data of a study of immune evolution from preneoplasia to lung adenocarcinoma. The data were produced by immunoSEQ multiplex PCR, yet TCRdb's version contains in-frame clones alone and is incomplete. The sample carries roughly 40,000 clones, 74% recorded once. Notes on the study in general: From normal lung to invasive adenocarcinoma, top clone frequencies appeared to decrease.

By share, this clone counts as medium-sized. Antigen: not known. The source of this sequence is a person aged 60 to 70 with lung adenocarcinoma. The sample taken for sequencing was FFPE invasive lung adenocarcinoma tissue.

In DNA form, the CDR3 reads TGCAGCGTTGAACTACAACTAGCGGGCTCAACCTACGAGCAGTACTTC. Translating it yields CSVELQLAGSTYEQYF. This chain links TRBV29-1 with TRBJ2-7; TRBD2 matches at 9 bases. V shed 2 bases, J shed 2 bases, and the junction held 10 bases outside the gene matches. Per the germline V gene, CDR1 is SQVTM and CDR2 is ANQGSEA. The CDR3 is 16 residues long.